Detailed here is one T cell receptor (beta chain). The antigen is unknown. The data were taken from a study of cytomegalovirus exposure and HLA in healthy donors. Study-level information: The approximately 710 first-cohort repertoires and the 110 or so validation repertoires shared the same platform, a later analysis reported. Overall study results and limits: It was around 160 TCR beta chains that were listed as cytomegalovirus-associated.

The study drew the donors from its roughly 130-subject validation cohort, separate from the approximately 700-subject first cohort. The germline V gene has CDR1 SGHRS and CDR2 YFSETQ. With V trimmed by 4 bases and J by 5 bases, 6 bases remained unmatched. The CDR3 totals 15 residues. This table comes from immunoSEQ multiplex PCR, and its TCRdb copy is limited to in-frame clones, with some not included. There are 150,000 to 200,000 clones in the sample; 80% to 90% occur only once, and approximately 5% lies in the top ten. The sequence was collected from a woman in her thirties in good health and CMV-seronegative. Sequencing was carried out using PBMCs. V and J are TRBV5-1 and TRBJ1-5; 10 bases agree with TRBD1. As DNA, the CDR3 is TGCGCCAGCAGCCGGACAGGGGGAGGAGATCAGCCCCAGCATTTT. Its translation: CASSRTGGGDQPQHF.